The clone carrying this T cell receptor beta chain was seen more than once but under ten times. This specimen belongs to a study of blood T cell repertoires in COVID-19. Only in-frame clones appear in the TCRdb table, and some are missing; sequencing was by immunoSEQ multiplex PCR. Counted here are a few hundred thousand clones, around 86% occurring once; the ten biggest clones make up approximately 5.4%. V gave up 2 bases and J gave up 3 bases, with 11 bases separating them. CDR3 length equals 14 residues. Germline values: CDR1 SEHNR, CDR2 FQNEAQ (reference sequence). The V and J genes are TRBV7-9 and TRBJ2-7; D ambiguous. Sequenced material: peripheral blood. This receptor was taken from a human donor in a cohort sampled during active COVID-19. The CDR3 DNA sequence: TGTGCCAGCAGCTTATCAGTGAGCGACTACGAGCAGTACTTC. This translates into CASSLSVSDYEQYF.